This T cell receptor (beta chain) derives from a study of patients and donors after allogeneic stem cell transplantation. TCRdb re-called the RT-PCR reads through MiXCR, storing one row per CDR3 protein. The repertoire has about a million distinct CDR3 sequences, approximately 18% of them found once; the top ten carry around 6%. Germline V CDR1 and CDR2: SGHRS, YFSETQ. The V and J ends lost 6 bases and 4 bases respectively, with 16 bases between them. There are 14 residues in the CDR3. The J gene is TRBJ1-1, the V gene TRBV5-1, with D maybe TRBD1 (5 bases). Sequences were obtained from blood, either unsorted or a sorted T cell fraction (not recorded which). The TCR comes from a human donor who was either an allogeneic HSCT recipient or a stem cell or donor lymphocyte infusion donor (not recorded which). It is not recorded whose cells these are; they may come from a transplant donor. CDR3 bases: TGCGCCAGCAAAGAGGGGCGGATTGGCACTGAAGCTTTCTTT. This codes for CASKEGRIGTEAFF.